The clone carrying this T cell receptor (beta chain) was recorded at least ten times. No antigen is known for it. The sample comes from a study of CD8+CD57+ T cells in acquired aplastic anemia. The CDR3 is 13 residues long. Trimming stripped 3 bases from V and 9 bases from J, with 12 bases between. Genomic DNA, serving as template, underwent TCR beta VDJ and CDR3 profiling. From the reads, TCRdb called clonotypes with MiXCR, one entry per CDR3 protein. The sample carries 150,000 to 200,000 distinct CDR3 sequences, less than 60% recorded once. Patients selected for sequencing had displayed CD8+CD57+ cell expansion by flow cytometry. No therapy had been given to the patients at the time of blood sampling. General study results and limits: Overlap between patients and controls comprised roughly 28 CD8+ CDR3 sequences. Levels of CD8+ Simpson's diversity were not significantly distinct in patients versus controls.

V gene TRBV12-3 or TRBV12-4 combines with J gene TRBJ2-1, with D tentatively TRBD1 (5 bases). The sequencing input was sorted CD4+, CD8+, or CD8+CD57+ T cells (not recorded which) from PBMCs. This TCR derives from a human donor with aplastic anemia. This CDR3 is CASSFPRVPEQFF. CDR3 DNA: TGTGCCAGCAGTTTCCCCAGGGTCCCTGAGCAGTTCTTC.